The entry that follows covers one TCR beta chain sequence. The data originate from a study of blood T cell repertoires in COVID-19. V was pared by 6 bases and J by 5 bases, with 9 bases of the junction left unmatched. In germline, CDR1 is MNHEY, CDR2 SVGAGI. There are 15 residues in the CDR3. Measured with immunoSEQ multiplex PCR; TCRdb has only the in-frame clones, and not every one. The table shows nearly 25,000 clones, with 80% to 90% occurring only once. This chain links TRBV6-5 with TRBJ1-1; 10 bases align to TRBD1. This clonotype was sampled from an older man with acute or convalescent COVID-19. Sequenced input: peripheral blood. CDR3 nucleotides: TGTGCCAGCAGCGCTGACAGGGGGCTCGGGACTGAAGCTTTCTTT. It translates to CASSADRGLGTEAFF.